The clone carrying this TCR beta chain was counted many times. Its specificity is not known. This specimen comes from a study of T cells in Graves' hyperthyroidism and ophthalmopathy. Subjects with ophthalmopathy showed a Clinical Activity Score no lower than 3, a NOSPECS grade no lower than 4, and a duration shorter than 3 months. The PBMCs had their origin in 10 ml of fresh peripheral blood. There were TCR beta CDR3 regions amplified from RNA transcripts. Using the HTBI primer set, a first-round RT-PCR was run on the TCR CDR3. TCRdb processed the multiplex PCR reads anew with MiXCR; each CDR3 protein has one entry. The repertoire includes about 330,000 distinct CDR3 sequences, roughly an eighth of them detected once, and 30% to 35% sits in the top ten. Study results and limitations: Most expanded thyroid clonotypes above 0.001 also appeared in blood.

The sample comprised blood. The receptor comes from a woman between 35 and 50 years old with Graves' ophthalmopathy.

The CDR3 sequence: CASSEALGGSQQYF. DNA of the CDR3: TGTGCCAGCAGTGAAGCATTGGGAGGGAGCCAGCAGTACTTC. The chain uses TRBV2 and TRBJ2-7; 7 bases line up with TRBD2. Germline V lookup: CDR1 SNHLY, CDR2 FYNNEI. After removal of 0 bases from V and 8 bases from J, the junction contained 7 bases not matched to a gene. This CDR3 contains 14 residues.